The 25 T cell receptor beta chains in this list originate from one sample, sequenced in a study of shared clonotypes between healthy human individuals. Repertoires were generated with immunoSEQ multiplex PCR, while TCRdb's copy carries only in-frame clones and drops some. The sample consists of 2 million to 2.5 million clones, roughly 95% of them appearing once. The source material was naive CD4+ T cells sorted from blood. As to subset: CD45RA+ positively selected. These receptors came from a man aged 18 to 29 in good health.

This clone was seen a handful of times. The chain recombines TRBV18 with TRBJ2-7; a possible D gene is TRBD2 (6 bases). Germline-derived CDR1 and CDR2 are KGHSH and LQKENI. Trimming took off 2 bases at V and 3 bases at J, with 11 bases between the two ends. The CDR3 is 14 residues long. CDR3 amino acids: CASSPGTSDYEQYF. The DNA for the CDR3 is TGTGCCAGCTCACCAGGGACTTCCGACTACGAGCAGTACTTC.

The genes are TRBV30 and TRBJ1-5, with no clear D. The CDR3 runs to 13 residues. The germline V gene has CDR1 GTSNPN and CDR2 SVGIG (reference sequence). V was clipped by 5 bases and J by 1 base, with 9 bases between them. The CDR3 DNA is TGTGCCTGGCAGCCGGACAGCAATCAGCCCCAGCATTTT. Translating gives CAWQPDSNQPQHF.

The DNA for the CDR3 is TGTGCCACCAGCAGAGCGAGAACGAACACTGAAGCTTTCTTT. It encodes CATSRARTNTEAFF. The chain has TRBV15 and TRBJ1-1; D is unresolved. Trimming shortened V by 1 base and J by 1 base, and 7 bases separated the two germline ends. Germline CDR1 reads LNHNV; CDR2 reads YYDKDF (reference sequence). This CDR3 has 14 amino acids.

This chain links TRBV7-9 with TRBJ2-7, with TRBD1 matching over 8 bases. The CDR3 has 14 amino acids. Unmatched junction bases numbered 6, after V lost 5 bases and J lost 3 bases. The germline V gene encodes CDR1 SEHNR and CDR2 FQNEAQ (reference sequence). The CDR3 region has the DNA TGTGCCAGCAGCACGGGACAGGACGTCTACGAGCAGTACTTC. Protein product: CASSTGQDVYEQYF.

This chain joins TRBV10-3 and TRBJ2-5, with D maybe TRBD2 (7 bases). The CDR3 has 14 residues. From germline, CDR1 is ENHRY and CDR2 SYGVKD. Trimming took 4 bases from V and 4 from J, leaving 13 bases between them. As DNA, the CDR3 is TGTGCCATCAGTGGGGGAGGGGGGAGAGAGACCCAGTACTTC. Its translation is CAISGGGGRETQYF.

The rearrangement joins TRBV18 to TRBJ1-2; weak D call: TRBD1 (6 bases). The CDR3 covers 19 residues. V shed 4 bases and J shed 0 bases, with 24 bases lying between them. Germline V CDR1 and CDR2: KGHSH, LQKENI. This chain's CDR3 is CASSLLPGPGASSNYGYTF. CDR3 sequence (DNA): TGTGCCAGCTCACTCCTCCCTGGGCCGGGGGCAAGCTCTAACTATGGCTACACCTTC.

The chain uses TRBV5-4 and TRBJ1-4; the D is unclear. CDR1 and CDR2 (germline): SGHNT, YYREEE (reference sequence). This CDR3 is built from 12 residues. Trimming removed 4 bases from V and 5 bases from J, with 6 bases in between. CDR3 in DNA: TGTGCCAGCAGCCCGGACAATGAAAAACTGTTTTTT. As protein: CASSPDNEKLFF.

The gene calls are TRBV11-3 and TRBJ2-3; TRBD2 matches at 9 bases. CDR3 length equals 14 residues. V lost 4 bases to trimming and J lost 3 bases; unmatched junction nucleotides: 2. Germline V gene sequence: CDR1 SGHNT, CDR2 YENEEA. CDR3 sequence reads: CASSSGLATDTQYF. CDR3 DNA sequence: TGTGCCAGCAGCTCCGGACTAGCGACAGATACGCAGTATTTT.

About this clone itself: At the DNA level, this CDR3 is encoded by other sequences in the same sample as well. The rearrangement joins TRBV5-1 to TRBJ2-2; D tentatively fits TRBD1 or TRBD2 (5 bases each). V lost 3 bases and J lost 5, with 11 bases in between. Germline CDR1 reads SGHRS; CDR2 reads YFSETQ. The CDR3 length is 14 residues. Here the CDR3 DNA reads TGCGCCAGCAGCTGGGACGGGGATACCGGGGAGCTGTTTTTT. This gives the protein CASSWDGDTGELFF.

The J gene is TRBJ2-4, the V gene TRBV6-6; 7 bases are a match to TRBD1. V shed 5 bases and J 5 bases; nucleotides not matched to a gene: 6. Germline V gene sequence: CDR1 MNHNY, CDR2 SVGAGI (reference sequence). The CDR3 contains 14 residues. In DNA form, the CDR3 reads TGTGCCAGCAGTGTTGACAGGGTCCAAAACATTCAGTACTTC. Translation gives CASSVDRVQNIQYF.

V and J are TRBV10-2 and TRBJ1-1; D not certain. CDR1 and CDR2 (germline): WSHSY, SAAADI. Trimming took off 5 bases at V and 7 bases at J, with 8 bases between the two ends. The CDR3 consists of 11 residues. For the CDR3, the DNA is TGCGCCAGCAGTCTCGGCCATGAAGCTTTCTTT. The encoded protein is CASSLGHEAFF.

V usage is TRBV25-1 and J usage is TRBJ2-4; the D is unclear. The V and J ends lost 2 bases and 3 bases respectively, with 20 bases between them. The CDR3 is 18 residues long. In germline, CDR1 is MGHDK, CDR2 SYGVNS. CDR3 coding DNA: TGTGCCAGCAGTGAACAAGTTAGGAGAGCTAGGGTCAAAAACATTCAGTACTTC. Its protein is CASSEQVRRARVKNIQYF.

V is TRBV5-1 and J is TRBJ1-3; D is uncertain. The CDR3 runs to 17 residues. V was pared by 4 bases and J by 4 bases, with 21 bases between. CDR1 SGHRS and CDR2 YFSETQ come from the germline V gene. CDR3 nucleotide sequence: TGCGCCAGCAGCCCGGAGGTAGGGCTTGACTGGGGAAACACCATATATTTT. This translates into CASSPEVGLDWGNTIYF.

CDR3 nucleotide sequence: TGCGCCAGCAGGAGAAGGGGGGCCGAGGAGGAAAAACTGTTTTTT. It translates to CASRRRGAEEEKLFF. The chain joins TRBV5-1 to TRBJ1-4; maybe TRBD1 (6 bases). The germline gives CDR1 SGHRS, CDR2 YFSETQ. CDR3 length: 15 amino acids. V was trimmed by 5 bases and J by 8 bases, leaving 19 bases between them.

The gene calls are TRBV18 and TRBJ2-1; 7 bases map to TRBD2. This CDR3 comprises 16 residues. Germline-derived CDR1 and CDR2 are KGHSH and LQKENI. The ends lost 8 bases at V and 3 bases at J; junction bases unmatched: 13. The CDR3 sequence: CASQGSGPQHYNEQFF. The DNA of the CDR3 is TGTGCCAGCCAGGGTAGCGGGCCTCAACACTACAATGAGCAGTTCTTC.

The genes are TRBV20-1 and TRBJ2-7, with a tentative D call TRBD2 (6 bases). The CDR3 is made up of 11 amino acids. Trimming took off 6 bases at V and 5 bases at J, with 11 bases between the two ends. Germline assignment: CDR1 DFQATT and CDR2 SNEGSKA (reference sequence). The CDR3 loop is CSAPGLHEQYF. The CDR3 region has the DNA TGCAGTGCGCCGGGACTCCACGAGCAGTACTTC.

Turning to this clone: Other DNA sequences in this sample translate to the same CDR3. The V gene is TRBV28, the J gene TRBJ1-2; D is perhaps TRBD1 (5 bases). The V gene lost 2 bases and the J gene lost 2 bases, with 6 bases spanning the gap. CDR3 length equals 13 residues. Germline V gene lookup returns CDR1 MDHEN and CDR2 SYDVKM. CDR3 sequence: CASSLRGNYGYTF. Written as DNA, the CDR3 is TGTGCCAGCAGTTTACGGGGGAACTATGGCTACACCTTC.

The chain links TRBV30 to TRBJ1-3; D remains ambiguous. Deletions cut 3 bases from V and 15 bases from J, with 18 bases between. CDR3 length: 12 amino acids. CDR1 and CDR2 from the germline V gene are GTSNPN and SVGIG (reference sequence). The CDR3, as DNA: TGTGCCTGGAGCACAGTCGCTCCGCTCCAATATTTT. Its protein is CAWSTVAPLQYF.

As DNA, the CDR3 is TGTGCCTGGAGTCCCCTTGACAGCTCTGGGGCCAACGTCCTGACTTTC. Protein product: CAWSPLDSSGANVLTF. The chain carries TRBV30 and TRBJ2-6; D may be TRBD1 (5 bases). CDR1 is GTSNPN and CDR2 is SVGIG in the germline V gene (reference sequence). CDR3 size: 16 residues. V shed 2 bases and J shed 0 bases, with 11 bases lying between them.

As for this clone: The same CDR3 is also encoded by other DNA sequences in this sample. The chain employs TRBV18 and TRBJ1-5; possibly TRBD1 for D (6 bases). Germline CDR1 is KGHSH and CDR2 is LQKENI. The CDR3 runs to 13 residues. The V and J ends lost 2 bases and 4 bases respectively, with 6 bases between them. The CDR3 sequence is CASSPDRNQPQHF. The CDR3 nucleotides read TGTGCCAGCTCACCAGACAGGAATCAGCCCCAGCATTTT.

CDR3 in DNA: TGTGCCAGCAGCTACGACAGGGTCACAGATACGCAGTATTTT. It encodes CASSYDRVTDTQYF. V is TRBV7-8 and J is TRBJ2-3; the match to TRBD1 covers 7 bases. This CDR3 is 14 amino acids long. CDR1 is SGHVS, CDR2 FQNEAQ, per germline. Trimming took 4 bases from V and 2 from J; bases not matched to a gene: 3. Drawing the rest from reference TRBV7-8 and TRBJ2-3, the complete variable domain is GAGVSQSPRYKVAKRGQDVALRCDPISGHVSLFWYQQALGQGPEFLTYFQNEAQLDKSGLPSDRFFAERPEGSVSTLKIQRTQQEDSAVYLCASSYDRVTDTQYFGPGTRLTVL.

The chain has TRBV7-8 and TRBJ1-3; 10 nucleotides agree with TRBD1. CDR3 size: 16 residues. CDR1 and CDR2 (germline): SGHVS, FQNEAQ. J was trimmed by 0 bases and V by 5 bases; bases with no gene match: 4. CDR3 bases: TGTGCCAGCAGCCTGGACAGGGGGTTCTCTGGAAACACCATATATTTT. This codes for CASSLDRGFSGNTIYF.

The V call is TRBV6-6, the J call TRBJ2-2; D is ambiguous. Trimming removed 0 bases at V and 0 bases at J, with 8 bases between. Germline loops: CDR1 MNHNY, CDR2 SVGAGI (reference sequence). The CDR3 is 16 residues long. The chain's CDR3 is CASSYSGKPNTGELFF. CDR3 DNA sequence: TGTGCCAGCAGTTACTCTGGGAAACCGAACACCGGGGAGCTGTTTTTT.

The chain links TRBV6-4 to TRBJ1-4; D is unclear. The V end was cut by 6 bases, the J end by 0 bases, with 11 bases between. The CDR3 has 15 residues. Germline V CDR1 and CDR2: MRHNA, SNTAGT. CDR3 DNA: TGTGCCAGCAGGCCATCATCCACAACTAATGAAAAACTGTTTTTT. Its protein product is CASRPSSTTNEKLFF.

This chain links TRBV6-6 with TRBJ1-5, with 10 nucleotides matching TRBD1. Germline V lookup: CDR1 MNHNY, CDR2 SVGAGI (reference sequence). The CDR3 covers 15 residues. Germline trimming cut 6 bases from V and 4 bases from J; bases unmatched to any gene: 6. CDR3: CASSPDRGVNQPQHF. The CDR3 DNA is TGTGCCAGCAGCCCGGACAGGGGGGTTAATCAGCCCCAGCATTTT.